Listed here are 26 T cell receptor beta chains from one sample, sequenced in a study of blood T cell repertoires in COVID-19. The table came from immunoSEQ multiplex PCR; TCRdb's copy has only in-frame clones and leaves some out. The table includes 250,000 to 400,000 clones, around 88% detected once. Sequenced input: peripheral blood. The origin of the receptors is a woman aged 30 to 39 with COVID-19, enrolled during active disease.

The chain uses TRBV2 and TRBJ1-4; D unclear. CDR3 size: 11 residues. Germline V gene lookup returns CDR1 SNHLY and CDR2 FYNNEI. V was cut by 4 bases and J by 8 bases, with 5 bases left in between. CDR3 bases: TGTGCCAGCAGTGTCGGGGAAAAACTGTTTTTT. Protein sequence: CASSVGEKLFF.

The V gene is TRBV9, the J gene TRBJ2-6; 14 bases line up with TRBD2. CDR3 length: 18 amino acids. The junction had 2 bases not matched to a gene; V was cut back by 3 bases and J by 0 bases. The germline CDR1 and CDR2 sequences are SGDLS and YYNGEE. For the CDR3, the DNA is TGTGCCAGCAGCGGACTAGCGGGGGGGAGCTCTGGGGCCAACGTCCTGACTTTC. Translating it yields CASSGLAGGSSGANVLTF. Together with reference TRBV9 and TRBJ2-6, the CDR3 gives the full variable domain: DSGVTQTPKHLITATGQRVTLRCSPRSGDLSVYWYQQSLDQGLQFLIQYYNGEERAKGNILERFSAQQFPDLHSELNLSSLELGDSALYFCASSGLAGGSSGANVLTFGAGSRLTVL.

V is TRBV25-1 and J is TRBJ1-1; D not certain. The CDR3 is 15 amino acids. CDR1 MGHDK and CDR2 SYGVNS come from the germline V gene. Trimming took 3 bases from V and 2 from J, leaving 13 bases between them. The CDR3 DNA follows: TGTGCCAGCAGTGAGCCAACATGGCCTAACACTGAAGCTTTCTTT. Encoded protein: CASSEPTWPNTEAFF.

This chain joins TRBV5-1 and TRBJ1-2; 9 bases map to TRBD1. The germline CDR1 and CDR2 sequences are SGHRS and YFSETQ. The CDR3 has 16 residues. The V segment lost 4 bases and the J segment 0 bases; nucleotides outside the gene matches: 7. Written as DNA, the CDR3 is TGCGCCAGCAGCCTCGGACAGGGGACGGCTAACTATGGCTACACCTTC. Protein sequence: CASSLGQGTANYGYTF.

The chain uses TRBV7-9 and TRBJ2-2; weak D call: TRBD2 (5 bases). Germline lookup yields CDR1 SEHNR and CDR2 FQNEAQ (reference sequence). Trimming left V 3 bases short and J 9 bases short, with 11 bases between. The CDR3 length is 13 residues. CDR3 DNA: TGTGCCAGCAGCTTTTCGAGGGAAAGGGAGCTGTTTTTT. Its protein product is CASSFSRERELFF.

The rearrangement joins TRBV19 to TRBJ1-1; 7 bases are a match to TRBD1. The CDR3 runs to 13 residues. From germline, CDR1 is LNHDA and CDR2 SQIVND (reference sequence). The V gene end was trimmed by 6 bases and the J gene end by 1 base; junction bases not matched to a gene: 2. DNA of the CDR3: TGTGCCAGTAGGTGGACAGGGAACACTGAAGCTTTCTTT. This sequence encodes CASRWTGNTEAFF.

The chain joins TRBV4-1 to TRBJ1-5, with 8 nucleotides matching TRBD1. V trimming: 4 bases; J trimming: 4 bases; junction bases outside the gene matches: 6. The CDR3 spans 15 residues. Germline loops: CDR1 MGHRA, CDR2 YSYEKL. This chain's CDR3 is CASSRGTGDNQPQHF. CDR3 bases: TGCGCCAGCAGCCGGGGGACAGGTGATAATCAGCCCCAGCATTTT.

This clone was seen a few times. The chain's CDR3 is CASSYSPDGAQPQHF. The CDR3 DNA is TGTGCCAGCAGTTACTCGCCAGACGGAGCCCAGCCCCAGCATTTT. The J gene is TRBJ1-5, the V gene TRBV6-2 or TRBV6-3, with no clear D. Trimming shortened V by 0 bases and J by 7 bases, and 13 bases separated the two germline ends. Germline V gene lookup returns CDR1 MNHEY and CDR2 SVGEGT. This CDR3 contains 15 residues.

The chain links TRBV7-8 to TRBJ2-5, with 9 bases fitting TRBD1. Germline V gene data show CDR1 as SGHVS and CDR2 as FQNEAQ. There are 13 residues in the CDR3. V trimming: 5 bases; J trimming: 5 bases; junction bases outside the gene matches: 3. CDR3 loop: CASSRTGEETQYF. DNA for the CDR3: TGTGCCAGCAGCCGGACAGGGGAGGAGACCCAGTACTTC.

The chain carries TRBV15 and TRBJ1-5; D not resolved. Trimming removed 0 bases at V and 1 base at J, with 16 bases between. This CDR3 is built from 18 residues. CDR1 is LNHNV and CDR2 is YYDKDF in the germline V gene (reference sequence). CDR3 nucleotides: TGTGCCACCAGCAGAGATCTCGCGGAGCGGTGGAGCAATCAGCCCCAGCATTTT. Its protein is CATSRDLAERWSNQPQHF.

V gene TRBV28 combines with J gene TRBJ1-3, with D tentatively TRBD1 (5 bases). The germline V and J ends were trimmed by 7 bases and 5 bases, with 15 bases remaining between them. CDR3 size: 14 residues. Germline CDR1 and CDR2: MDHEN and SYDVKM. The CDR3 DNA reads TGTGCCAGCAAGGCAGGGTCTAAAAGAAACACCATATATTTT. This gives the protein CASKAGSKRNTIYF.

This chain joins TRBV27 and TRBJ2-3; 8 bases align to TRBD1. Germline V gene lookup returns CDR1 MNHEY and CDR2 SMNVEV (reference sequence). V shed 6 bases and J 0 bases; nucleotides not matched to a gene: 11. The CDR3 extends over 17 amino acids. The CDR3 bases are TGTGCCAGCAGGTGGACAGGGAGGTACACTAGCACAGATACGCAGTATTTT. Its translation: CASRWTGRYTSTDTQYF.

The chain carries TRBV12-3 or TRBV12-4 and TRBJ1-5, with D unclear. Trimming removed 3 bases at V and 7 bases at J, with 7 bases between. CDR3 length equals 12 residues. Written as DNA, the CDR3 is TGTGCCAGCAGTTTCGCGTCGCAGCCCCAGCATTTT. This encodes CASSFASQPQHF.

This clone has just a few counts. The chain links TRBV5-8 to TRBJ1-5; 10 positions match TRBD1. CDR1 is SGHTS and CDR2 is YDEGEE in the germline V gene. V was pared by 3 bases and J by 7 bases, with 7 bases of the junction left unmatched. The CDR3 spans 15 residues. The CDR3 region is CASSSTGGSGQPQHF. The CDR3 DNA is TGTGCCAGCAGCTCGACAGGGGGCTCGGGACAGCCCCAGCATTTT.

This chain links TRBV7-2 with TRBJ1-6; 8 bases are a match to TRBD1. Germline CDR1 and CDR2: SGHTA and FQGNSA. The CDR3 covers 14 residues. Trimming cost V 5 bases and J 6 bases; bases outside gene matches: 3. The CDR3: CASSLDRGNSPLHF. The CDR3 DNA follows: TGTGCCAGCAGCCTAGACAGGGGTAATTCACCCCTCCACTTT.

This clone came up many times. V usage is TRBV19 and J usage is TRBJ2-1; tentative D call: TRBD1 (6 bases). The length of the CDR3 is 13 residues. Between the trimmed V and J ends, which lost 5 bases and 6 bases, there was a span of 11 bases. CDR1 and CDR2 (germline): LNHDA, SQIVND (reference sequence). The CDR3 DNA sequence: TGTGCCAGTAGTCGGACAGAAGCCAATGAGCAGTTCTTC. Its protein is CASSRTEANEQFF.

The chain is built from TRBV19 and TRBJ1-1; TRBD1 aligns across 7 bases. The CDR3 loop spans 13 amino acids. In germline, CDR1 is LNHDA, CDR2 SQIVND (reference sequence). V lost 6 bases, J lost 1 base, and 2 bases stayed unmatched. CDR3 in amino acids: CASRDRTNTEAFF. CDR3 sequence (DNA): TGTGCCAGTAGGGACAGGACGAACACTGAAGCTTTCTTT. Variable domain in full (rest from reference TRBV19 and TRBJ1-1): DGGITQSPKYLFRKEGQNVTLSCEQNLNHDAMYWYRQDPGQGLRLIYYSQIVNDFQKGDIAEGYSVSREKKESFPLTVTSAQKNPTAFYLCASRDRTNTEAFFGQGTRLTVV.

This CDR3 is CASRPGTVSNQPQHF. CDR3 DNA: TGTGCCAGCAGACCTGGGACAGTTAGCAATCAGCCCCAGCATTTT. V is TRBV6-5 and J is TRBJ1-5; 7 nucleotides agree with TRBD1. Trimming removed 6 bases from V and 0 bases from J; junction bases left unmatched: 5. There are 15 residues in the CDR3. Germline V gene sequence: CDR1 MNHEY, CDR2 SVGAGI.

This chain uses TRBV2 with TRBJ2-1, with a weak D call TRBD2 (5 bases). Trimming removed 6 bases at V and 5 bases at J, with 14 bases between. Germline-derived CDR1 and CDR2 are SNHLY and FYNNEI. CDR3 length: 14 residues. The CDR3 loop is CASRFASLNNEQFF. CDR3 bases: TGTGCCAGCAGGTTTGCTAGCCTGAACAATGAGCAGTTCTTC.

The chain is built from TRBV7-8 and TRBJ1-2; D may be TRBD1 (5 bases). Trimming took off 4 bases at V and 2 bases at J, with 14 bases between the two ends. CDR1 and CDR2 (germline): SGHVS, FQNEAQ. The CDR3 extends over 15 amino acids. The CDR3 loop reads CASSSQTVRNYGYTF. The CDR3 bases are TGTGCCAGCAGCTCTCAGACAGTGAGGAACTATGGCTACACCTTC.

V is TRBV9 and J is TRBJ2-5, with 7 positions matching TRBD1. This CDR3 region has 13 residues. Losses at the gene ends were 0 bases for V and 7 bases for J; bases not matched to a gene: 3. CDR1 and CDR2 from the germline V gene are SGDLS and YYNGEE. The CDR3 spells CASSVGYRGTQYF. The CDR3, as DNA: TGTGCCAGCAGCGTAGGGTACAGGGGGACCCAGTACTTC.

The V and J genes are TRBV24-1 and TRBJ1-2; no clear D gene. This CDR3 is 13 amino acids long. CDR1 is KGHDR and CDR2 is SFDVKD in the germline V gene. V was shortened by 3 bases and J by 3 bases, with 7 bases between the two germline ends. DNA of the CDR3: TGTGCCACCAGTGATCAAGCGGACTATGGCTACACCTTC. Translation gives CATSDQADYGYTF.

V is TRBV5-1 and J is TRBJ1-4, with D unresolved. Germline V gene sequence: CDR1 SGHRS, CDR2 YFSETQ. The CDR3 runs 15 residues. The V and J ends lost 0 bases and 3 bases respectively, with 9 bases between them. CDR3 loop: CASSLGRNANEKLFF. CDR3 sequence (DNA): TGCGCCAGCAGCTTGGGGCGGAACGCTAATGAAAAACTGTTTTTT.

This clone has only one observation. This sequence joins TRBV2 and TRBJ1-4, with TRBD1 as a possible D gene (5 bases). The CDR3 runs to 16 residues. Germline CDR1 and CDR2: SNHLY and FYNNEI. Trimming cost V 4 bases and J 3 bases, with 15 bases left between them. CDR3 loop: CASSVRQGRANEKLFF. In DNA, the CDR3 is TGTGCCAGCAGTGTACGGCAGGGTAGGGCTAATGAAAAACTGTTTTTT.

The chain uses TRBV28 and TRBJ1-1; D is uncertain. The germline CDR1 and CDR2 sequences are MDHEN and SYDVKM. The CDR3 consists of 15 residues. V dropped 7 bases and J dropped 1 base, with 16 bases sitting between them. The CDR3 DNA reads TGTGCCAGCATTTGGAGTCCCTACGGGAACACTGAAGCTTTCTTT. This sequence encodes CASIWSPYGNTEAFF.

V is TRBV7-9 and J is TRBJ1-1, with D possibly matching TRBD1 (5 bases). Trimming removed 2 bases from V and 0 bases from J, with 10 bases in between. CDR3 length: 15 residues. The germline V gene encodes CDR1 SEHNR and CDR2 FQNEAQ (reference sequence). CDR3 coding DNA: TGTGCCAGCAGCTTATTAGGACAAATGAACACTGAAGCTTTCTTT. This gives the protein CASSLLGQMNTEAFF. Filled out from reference TRBV7-9 and TRBJ1-1, the complete variable domain reads DTGVSQNPRHKITKRGQNVTFRCDPISEHNRLYWYRQTLGQGPEFLTYFQNEAQLEKSRLLSDRFSAERPKGSFSTLEIQRTEQGDSAMYLCASSLLGQMNTEAFFGQGTRLTVV.